The TCR beta chain under discussion was sequenced for a study of molecular identifiers for immune sequencing clone quantification. The use of previously described methods and listed TCR primers produced the bulk TCR libraries. TCRdb independently ran MiXCR on the PCR reads; one entry per CDR3 protein. The repertoire holds some 590,000 distinct CDR3 sequences, with approximately 24% as singletons. This clonotype was counted a few times. Its matching antigen is unknown. At one boundary the junction diverges from the germline segment, which might be a read error. From roughly 20,000 to 1,000,000 sorted cells, naive CD8 libraries were generated with 10%, 30% or 50% RNA. The authors sorted naive CD8 T cells as CD8+CD4-CCR7+CD45RA+. Study-wide findings and caveats: Barcode collisions between identical TCR molecules could shrink estimates of highly expanded clone sizes.

Germline lookup yields CDR1 GTSNPN and CDR2 SVGIG (reference sequence). The CDR3 has 11 residues. V and J are TRBV30 and TRBJ1-1; tentatively, D is TRBD1 (5 bases). The TCR comes from a human donor in good health. Some libraries in this study had Jurkat cell RNA spiked in. The sequenced material came from naive CD8+ T cells from blood, with Jurkat cell RNA spiked in. Subset specified: FACS-sorted CD8+CD4-CCR7+CD45RA+ naive T cells. The CDR3 region has the DNA TGTGCCTGGGCAGGGAACTCTGAAGCTTTCTTT. Residues: CAWAGNSEAFF.